A selection of T cell receptor beta chains follows, all from one sample in a study of identifying expanded T cells in peripheral blood. Assay: immunoSEQ multiplex PCR; the TCRdb copy retains only in-frame clones and omits some. This sample has about 90,000 clones, with roughly 85% found just once. Sequenced material: blood. The receptors stem from a person between 18 and 69 years old in good health. Each CDR3 is given with its conserved first and last residue. Each record gives: clone size, J gene, V gene, CDR3 protein. The size field is filled for only some rows; it gives once, few, many or a size class.

clone_size: NA; j_call: TRBJ1-4; v_call: TRBV7-9; cdr3_aa: CASSEQRQGGEKLFF
clone_size: few; j_call: TRBJ1-1; v_call: TRBV4-1; cdr3_aa: CASGHTNTEAFF
clone_size: NA; j_call: TRBJ2-3; v_call: TRBV27; cdr3_aa: CASSFGTSGTDTQYF
clone_size: NA; j_call: TRBJ1-2; v_call: TRBV7-8; cdr3_aa: CASSHRGTEDGSGYTF
clone_size: NA; j_call: TRBJ1-3; v_call: TRBV6-5; cdr3_aa: CASRRVSSGNTIYF
clone_size: NA; j_call: TRBJ1-6; v_call: TRBV18; cdr3_aa: CASSPGLGSPLHF
clone_size: NA; j_call: TRBJ2-3; v_call: TRBV5-5; cdr3_aa: CASSLERGTGIDTQYF
clone_size: NA; j_call: TRBJ2-7; v_call: TRBV7-2; cdr3_aa: CASNVAVGYEQYF
clone_size: NA; j_call: TRBJ2-7; v_call: TRBV27; cdr3_aa: CASSLGGVGYEQYF
clone_size: NA; j_call: TRBJ1-6; v_call: TRBV4-3; cdr3_aa: CASSLIKSSYNSPLHF
clone_size: NA; j_call: TRBJ2-1; v_call: TRBV11-2; cdr3_aa: CASSSQSSGEQFF
clone_size: NA; j_call: TRBJ2-5; v_call: TRBV7-9; cdr3_aa: CASSLGQGAKTQYF
clone_size: NA; j_call: TRBJ1-5; v_call: TRBV5-8; cdr3_aa: CASSLVLSARGQPQHF